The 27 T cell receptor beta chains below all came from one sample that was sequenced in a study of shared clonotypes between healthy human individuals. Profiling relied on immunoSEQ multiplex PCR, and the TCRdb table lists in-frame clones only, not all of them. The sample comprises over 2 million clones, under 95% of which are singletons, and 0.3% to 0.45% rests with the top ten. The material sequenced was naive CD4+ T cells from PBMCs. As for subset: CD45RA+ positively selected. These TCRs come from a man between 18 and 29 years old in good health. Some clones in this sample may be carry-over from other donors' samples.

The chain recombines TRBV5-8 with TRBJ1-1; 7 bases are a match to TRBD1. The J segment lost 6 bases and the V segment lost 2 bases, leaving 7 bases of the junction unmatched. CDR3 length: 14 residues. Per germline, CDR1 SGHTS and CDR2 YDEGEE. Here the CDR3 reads CASSFPQGRAEAFF. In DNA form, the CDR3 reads TGTGCCAGCAGCTTCCCACAGGGGAGGGCTGAAGCTTTCTTT.

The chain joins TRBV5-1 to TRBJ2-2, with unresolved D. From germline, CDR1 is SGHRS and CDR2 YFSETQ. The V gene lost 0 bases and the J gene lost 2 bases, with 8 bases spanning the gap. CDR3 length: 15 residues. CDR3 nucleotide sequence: TGCGCCAGCAGCTTGGACAGTACCAACACCGGGGAGCTGTTTTTT. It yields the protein CASSLDSTNTGELFF.

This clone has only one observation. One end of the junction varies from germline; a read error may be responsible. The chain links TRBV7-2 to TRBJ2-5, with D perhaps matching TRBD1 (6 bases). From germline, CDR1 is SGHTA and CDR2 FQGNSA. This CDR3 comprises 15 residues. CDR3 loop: CASSERWGHQQTQYF. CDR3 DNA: TGTGCCAGCAGTGAGAGGTGGGGGCACCAACAGACCCAGTACTTC.

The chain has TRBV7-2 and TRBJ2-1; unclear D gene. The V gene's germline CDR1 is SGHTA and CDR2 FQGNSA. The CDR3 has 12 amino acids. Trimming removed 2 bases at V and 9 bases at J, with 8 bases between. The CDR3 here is CASSLSFAEQFF. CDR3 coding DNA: TGTGCCAGCAGCTTATCTTTCGCTGAGCAGTTCTTC.

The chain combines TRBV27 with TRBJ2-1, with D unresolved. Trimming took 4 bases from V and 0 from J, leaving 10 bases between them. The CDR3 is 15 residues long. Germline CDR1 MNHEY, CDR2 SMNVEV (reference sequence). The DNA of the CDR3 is TGTGCCAGCAGTTATACAGCGAGCTCCTACAATGAGCAGTTCTTC. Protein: CASSYTASSYNEQFF.

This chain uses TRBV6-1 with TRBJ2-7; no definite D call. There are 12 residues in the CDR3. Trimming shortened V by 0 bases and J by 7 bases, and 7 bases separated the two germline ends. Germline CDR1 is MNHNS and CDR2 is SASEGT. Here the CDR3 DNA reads TGTGCCAGCAGTGAAGCGCCTGGAGAGCAGTACTTC. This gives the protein CASSEAPGEQYF.

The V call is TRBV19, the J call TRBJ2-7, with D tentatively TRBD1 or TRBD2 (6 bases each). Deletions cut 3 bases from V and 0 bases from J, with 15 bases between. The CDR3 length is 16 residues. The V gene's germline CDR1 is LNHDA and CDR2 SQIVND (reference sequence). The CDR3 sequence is CASSIKGGKSSYEQYF. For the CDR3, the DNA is TGTGCCAGTAGTATTAAGGGGGGTAAAAGCTCCTACGAGCAGTACTTC.

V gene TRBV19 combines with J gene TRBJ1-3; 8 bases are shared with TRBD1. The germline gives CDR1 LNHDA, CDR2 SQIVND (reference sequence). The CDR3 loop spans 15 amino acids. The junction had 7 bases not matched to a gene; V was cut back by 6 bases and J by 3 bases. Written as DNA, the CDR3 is TGTGCCAGTAGACGGGGACAGGAAAATGGAAACACCATATATTTT. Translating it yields CASRRGQENGNTIYF.

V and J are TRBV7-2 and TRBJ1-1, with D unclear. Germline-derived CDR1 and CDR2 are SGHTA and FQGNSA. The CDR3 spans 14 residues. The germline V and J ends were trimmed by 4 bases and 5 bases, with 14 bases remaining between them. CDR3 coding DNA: TGTGCCAGCAGCTCCTCATACCCCGGTACTGAAGCTTTCTTT. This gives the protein CASSSSYPGTEAFF.

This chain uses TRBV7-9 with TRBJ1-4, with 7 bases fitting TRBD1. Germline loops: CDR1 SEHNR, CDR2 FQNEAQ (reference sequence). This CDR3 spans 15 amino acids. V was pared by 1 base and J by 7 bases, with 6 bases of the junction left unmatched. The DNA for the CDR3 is TGTGCCAGCAGCTTAGAACAGGGGCGGTTTGAAAAACTGTTTTTT. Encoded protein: CASSLEQGRFEKLFF.

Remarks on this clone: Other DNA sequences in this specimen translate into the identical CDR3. CDR3 in amino acids: CASSPGAYEQYF. As DNA, the CDR3 is TGTGCCAGCTCCCCTGGCGCCTACGAGCAGTACTTC. J is TRBJ2-7 and V is TRBV6-1; D unclear. The V gene's germline CDR1 is MNHNS and CDR2 SASEGT. The V end lost 8 bases, the J end lost 2 bases, and 10 bases lay between the germline ends. The CDR3 covers 12 residues.

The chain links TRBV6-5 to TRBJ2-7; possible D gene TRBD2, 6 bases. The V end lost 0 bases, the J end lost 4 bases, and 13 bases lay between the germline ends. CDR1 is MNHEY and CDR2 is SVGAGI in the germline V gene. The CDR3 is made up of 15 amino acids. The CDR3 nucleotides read TGTGCCAGCAGTTACTCGCGGGAAAGCCAATACGAGCAGTACTTC. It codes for CASSYSRESQYEQYF.

The CDR3 sequence: CASSVGDPSAGELFF. CDR3 coding DNA: TGTGCCAGCAGCGTTGGGGACCCTTCGGCCGGGGAGCTGTTTTTT. The J gene is TRBJ2-2, the V gene TRBV9; D assignment may be TRBD1 or TRBD2 (5 bases each). The CDR3 is made up of 15 amino acids. The V gene lost 2 bases and the J gene lost 6 bases, with 14 bases spanning the gap. Per germline, CDR1 SGDLS and CDR2 YYNGEE.

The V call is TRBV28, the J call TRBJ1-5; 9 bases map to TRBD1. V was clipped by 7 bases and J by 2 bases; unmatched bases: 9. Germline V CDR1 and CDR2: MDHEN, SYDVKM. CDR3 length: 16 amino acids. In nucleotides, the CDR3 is TGTGCCAGCACGTCGCGACAGGGGGTCGGCAATCAGCCCCAGCATTTT. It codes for CASTSRQGVGNQPQHF.

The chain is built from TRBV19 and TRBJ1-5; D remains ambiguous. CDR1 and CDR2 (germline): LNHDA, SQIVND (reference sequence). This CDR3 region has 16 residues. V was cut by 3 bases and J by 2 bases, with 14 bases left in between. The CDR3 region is CASSIVPKGRNQPQHF. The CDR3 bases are TGTGCCAGTAGTATCGTACCGAAGGGTCGCAATCAGCCCCAGCATTTT.

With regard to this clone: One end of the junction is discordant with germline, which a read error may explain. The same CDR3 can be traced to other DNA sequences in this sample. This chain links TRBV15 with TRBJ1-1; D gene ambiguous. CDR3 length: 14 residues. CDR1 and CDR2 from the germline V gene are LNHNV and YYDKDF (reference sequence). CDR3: CATSAPGINTEAFF. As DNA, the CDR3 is TGTGCCACCAGCGCACCCGGGATAAACACTGAAGCCTTCTTT.

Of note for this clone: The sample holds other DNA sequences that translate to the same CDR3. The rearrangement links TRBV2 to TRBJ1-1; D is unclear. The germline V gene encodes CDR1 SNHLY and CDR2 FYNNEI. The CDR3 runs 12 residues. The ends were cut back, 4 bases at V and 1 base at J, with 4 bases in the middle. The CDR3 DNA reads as TGTGCCAGCAGTGCAGAGAACACTGAAGCTTTCTTT. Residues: CASSAENTEAFF.

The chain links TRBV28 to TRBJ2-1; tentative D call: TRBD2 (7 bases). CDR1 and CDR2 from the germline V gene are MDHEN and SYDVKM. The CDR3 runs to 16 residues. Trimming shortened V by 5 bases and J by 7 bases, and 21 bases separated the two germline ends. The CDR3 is CASSPIGGARGNEQFF. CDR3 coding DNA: TGTGCCAGCAGTCCCATAGGGGGGGCGCGGGGGAATGAGCAGTTCTTC. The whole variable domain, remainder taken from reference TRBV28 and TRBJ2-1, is DVKVTQSSRYLVKRTGEKVFLECVQDMDHENMFWYRQDPGLGLRLIYFSYDVKMKEKGDIPEGYSVSREKKERFSLILESASTNQTSMYLCASSPIGGARGNEQFFGPGTRLTVL.

The CDR3 loop is CASRPRGQGNTGELFF. The CDR3 DNA sequence: TGTGCCAGTAGACCGAGGGGACAGGGGAACACCGGGGAGCTGTTTTTT. This chain uses TRBV19 with TRBJ2-2; 9 bases fit TRBD1. CDR3 size: 16 residues. Germline V lookup: CDR1 LNHDA, CDR2 SQIVND (reference sequence). Unmatched junction bases numbered 6, after V lost 6 bases and J lost 1 base. The whole variable domain, filled in from reference TRBV19 and TRBJ2-2, reads DGGITQSPKYLFRKEGQNVTLSCEQNLNHDAMYWYRQDPGQGLRLIYYSQIVNDFQKGDIAEGYSVSREKKESFPLTVTSAQKNPTAFYLCASRPRGQGNTGELFFGEGSRLTVL.

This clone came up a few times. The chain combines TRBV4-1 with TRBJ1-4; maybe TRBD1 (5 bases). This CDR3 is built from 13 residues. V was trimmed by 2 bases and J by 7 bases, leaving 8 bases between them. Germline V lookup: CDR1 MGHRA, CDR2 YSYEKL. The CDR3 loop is CASSQQGGEKLFF. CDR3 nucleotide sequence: TGCGCCAGCAGCCAACAGGGAGGTGAAAAACTGTTTTTT.

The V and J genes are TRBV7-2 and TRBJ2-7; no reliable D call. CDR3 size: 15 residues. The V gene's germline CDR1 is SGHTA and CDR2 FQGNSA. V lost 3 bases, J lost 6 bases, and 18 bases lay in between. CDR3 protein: CASSLELVGTLEQYF. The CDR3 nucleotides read TGTGCCAGCAGCTTGGAGTTGGTCGGAACCCTCGAGCAGTACTTC.

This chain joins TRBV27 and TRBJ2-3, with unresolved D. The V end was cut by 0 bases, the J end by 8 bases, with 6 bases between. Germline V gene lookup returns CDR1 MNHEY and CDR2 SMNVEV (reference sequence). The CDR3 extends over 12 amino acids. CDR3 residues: CASSLSYGTQYF. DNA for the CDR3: TGTGCCAGCAGTTTATCGTACGGTACGCAGTATTTT.

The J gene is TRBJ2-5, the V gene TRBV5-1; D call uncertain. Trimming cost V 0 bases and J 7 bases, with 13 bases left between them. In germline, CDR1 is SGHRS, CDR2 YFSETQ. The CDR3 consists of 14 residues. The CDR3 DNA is TGCGCCAGCAGCTTGGGGTCCGCCCTGGGGACCCAGTACTTC. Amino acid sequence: CASSLGSALGTQYF.

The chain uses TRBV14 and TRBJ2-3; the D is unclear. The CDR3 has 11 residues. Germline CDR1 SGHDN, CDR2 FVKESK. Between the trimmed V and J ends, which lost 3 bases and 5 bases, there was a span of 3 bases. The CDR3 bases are TGTGCCAGCAGCCATCGAGATACGCAGTATTTT. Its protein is CASSHRDTQYF.

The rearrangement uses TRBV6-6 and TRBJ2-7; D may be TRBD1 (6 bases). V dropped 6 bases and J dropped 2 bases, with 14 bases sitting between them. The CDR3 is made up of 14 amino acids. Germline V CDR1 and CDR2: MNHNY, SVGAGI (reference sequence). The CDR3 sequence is CASSQQGHPYEQYF. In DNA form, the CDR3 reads TGTGCCAGCAGCCAACAGGGCCACCCCTACGAGCAGTACTTC.

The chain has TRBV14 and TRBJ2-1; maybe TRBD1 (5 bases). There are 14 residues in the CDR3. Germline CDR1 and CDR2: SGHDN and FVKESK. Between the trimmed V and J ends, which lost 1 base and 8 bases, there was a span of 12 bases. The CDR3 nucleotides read TGTGCCAGCAGCCAAGTCTTCAGGGTCGATGAGCAGTTCTTC. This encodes CASSQVFRVDEQFF.

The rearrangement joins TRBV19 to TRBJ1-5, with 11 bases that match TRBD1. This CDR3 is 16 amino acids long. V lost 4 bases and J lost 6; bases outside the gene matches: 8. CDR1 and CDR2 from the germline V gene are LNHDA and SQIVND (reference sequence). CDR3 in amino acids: CASSKPGTGGFQPQHF. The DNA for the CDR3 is TGTGCCAGTAGTAAACCGGGGACAGGGGGGTTTCAGCCCCAGCATTTT.